The source of this TCR beta chain is a study of technical replicates of blood from several donors. Germline CDR1 and CDR2: MNHEY and SMNVEV (reference sequence). Trimming left V 4 bases short and J 3 bases short, with 9 bases between. There are 13 residues in the CDR3. Some clones are missing from TCRdb's copy, which holds only in-frame ones; the method was immunoSEQ multiplex PCR. Found here are roughly 69,000 clones, 95% to 97% of them singletons; the top ten hold about 0.31%. The sequenced sample consisted of T cells isolated from PBMCs. The TCR was taken from a human donor in good health. The chain is built from TRBV27 and TRBJ1-2, with D unclear. Here the CDR3 reads CASSSGVHYGYTF. The CDR3 DNA sequence: TGTGCCAGCAGTTCCGGGGTTCACTATGGCTACACCTTC.